The 7 T cell receptor beta chains in this list originate from one sample, sequenced in a study of cytomegalovirus exposure and HLA in healthy donors. The PCR had 60 Vbeta and 13 Jbeta primers. Here immunoSEQ multiplex PCR was the method, and the copy in TCRdb shows in-frame clones only, minus some. The sample has 35,000 to 45,000 clones, 76% seen once. The source material was PBMCs. These receptors were obtained from a woman in her 30s in good health and CMV-seropositive.

This clone was seen once. The V call is TRBV19, the J call TRBJ1-6; D may be TRBD1 (5 bases). CDR3 size: 18 residues. V lost 6 bases and J lost 0, with 18 bases in between. Germline V gene lookup returns CDR1 LNHDA and CDR2 SQIVND (reference sequence). In DNA form, the CDR3 reads TGTGCCAGTAGGGAAACCCCGACAGCGAGCTCCTATAATTCACCCCTCCACTTT. Its translation: CASRETPTASSYNSPLHF.

The chain joins TRBV5-1 to TRBJ2-5; TRBD1 aligns across 10 bases. The last part of the DNA fits TRBJ2-7 better; the J call may be wrong. Germline V gives CDR1 SGHRS, CDR2 YFSETQ. This CDR3 contains 15 residues. The CDR3 region has the DNA TGCGCCAGCAGCCCCGCCGGGACAGGGGACTACGAGCAGTACTTC. Protein product: CASSPAGTGDYEQYF.

Remarks on this clone: A junction boundary mismatches the germline segment, possibly from a read error. V usage is TRBV7-9 and J usage is TRBJ2-5, with 11 bases fitting TRBD1. The CDR3 consists of 16 residues. The germline gives CDR1 SEHNR, CDR2 FQNEAQ (reference sequence). As DNA, the CDR3 is TGTCCCAGCAGCACCCCAGGACAGGGGGCGCGAGAGACCCAGTACTTC. Protein: CPSSTPGQGARETQYF.

The V and J genes are TRBV11-2 and TRBJ2-1, with 11 positions matching TRBD2. The CDR3 runs 17 residues. Germline CDR1 reads SGHAT; CDR2 reads FQNNGV. V trimming: 1 base; J trimming: 5 bases; junction bases outside the gene matches: 7. The CDR3 is CASSLAPGTSGNNEQFF. Here the CDR3 DNA reads TGTGCCAGCAGCTTAGCTCCAGGGACTAGCGGAAACAATGAGCAGTTCTTC.

This chain links TRBV18 with TRBJ2-3, with D perhaps matching TRBD1 (5 bases). Germline values: CDR1 KGHSH, CDR2 LQKENI. Trimming removed 3 bases from V and 2 bases from J, with 12 bases in between. The CDR3 is 15 amino acids. CDR3 sequence: CASSPPTEITDTQYF. In DNA, the CDR3 is TGTGCCAGCTCACCTCCGACAGAAATCACAGATACGCAGTATTTT. The variable domain in full, with the rest retrieved from reference TRBV18 and TRBJ2-3, is NAGVMQNPRHLVRRRGQEARLRCSPMKGHSHVYWYRQLPEEGLKFMVYLQKENIIDESGMPKERFSAEFPKEGPSILRIQQVVRGDSAAYFCASSPPTEITDTQYFGPGTRLTVL.

This chain uses TRBV9 with TRBJ1-4; maybe TRBD1 (5 bases). The CDR3 contains 15 residues. Germline V CDR1 and CDR2: SGDLS, YYNGEE. Between the trimmed V and J ends, which lost 0 bases and 6 bases, there was a span of 12 bases. The CDR3 region is CASSVGVGGYEKLFF. The CDR3 nucleotides read TGTGCCAGCAGCGTAGGTGTTGGGGGGTATGAAAAACTGTTTTTT. The variable domain in full, completed from reference TRBV9 and TRBJ1-4, reads DSGVTQTPKHLITATGQRVTLRCSPRSGDLSVYWYQQSLDQGLQFLIQYYNGEERAKGNILERFSAQQFPDLHSELNLSSLELGDSALYFCASSVGVGGYEKLFFGSGTQLSVL.

This clone was observed a handful of times. The rearrangement joins TRBV2 to TRBJ1-2, with D uncertain. V was clipped by 2 bases and J by 4 bases, with 11 bases between them. Germline assignment: CDR1 SNHLY and CDR2 FYNNEI. The CDR3 is 14 amino acids. Here the CDR3 reads CASSESDLGYGYTF. CDR3 coding DNA: TGTGCCAGCAGTGAATCGGATCTAGGCTATGGCTACACCTTC.